The T cell receptor beta chain described here comes from a study of PD-L1 blockade in urothelial cancer. The CDR3 totals 17 residues. Trimming left V 7 bases short and J 3 bases short, with 21 bases between. CDR1 is MDHEN, CDR2 SYDVKM, per germline. Libraries were prepared by immunoSEQ multiplex PCR; TCRdb keeps only in-frame clonotypes and omits some of them. The sample contains some 100,000 clones, approximately 90% of which appear only once. The input for sequencing was PBMCs, taken around atezolizumab (anti-PD-L1) treatment. This rearrangement joins TRBV28 to TRBJ2-2; the D is unclear. The origin of this receptor is a woman older than 75 with urothelial cancer. CDR3 nucleotides: TGTGCCAGCATGCTCTTATTTCCACCTTCGGACACCGGGGAGCTGTTTTTT. Encoded protein: CASMLLFPPSDTGELFF.